A single sample is the source of the 31 T cell receptor beta chains below, sequenced in a study of blood T cells in healthy people across ages. Using a J-beta primer mix together with a sample-barcoded 5' primer, a second PCR was run for roughly 6 to 12 cycles. A single record per CDR3 protein comes from TCRdb applying MiXCR to the 5' RACE reads. The repertoire holds about 1 million distinct CDR3 sequences, 45% seen once, with approximately 19% in the top ten. The sequencing sample was made of blood. Receptors originate from an older woman in good health.

CDR3 residues: CASSKGGYF. Here the CDR3 DNA reads TGTGCCAGCAGCAAAGGGGGGTATTTT. This chain uses TRBV21-1 with TRBJ2-3. TRBV21-1 is given as a pseudogene. This CDR3 has 9 residues.

The genes are TRBV5-4 and TRBJ1-2, with a weak D call TRBD1 (6 bases). CDR1 SGHNT and CDR2 YYREEE come from the germline V gene (reference sequence). The CDR3 spans 15 residues. Trimming removed 4 bases from V and 3 bases from J, with 16 bases in between. Here the CDR3 DNA reads TGTGCCAGCAGCACCCCCGCGGGACACCACTATGGCTACACCTTC. Encoded protein: CASSTPAGHHYGYTF.

This clonotype was recorded many times. The chain links TRBV15 to TRBJ1-2; D gene ambiguous. CDR1 LNHNV and CDR2 YYDKDF come from the germline V gene (reference sequence). The CDR3 runs 13 residues. The V and J ends lost 5 bases and 0 bases respectively, with 7 bases between them. The CDR3 loop is CATSEDPNYGYTF. The DNA for the CDR3 is TGTGCCACCAGCGAAGACCCTAACTATGGCTACACCTTC. Variable domain in full (rest from reference TRBV15 and TRBJ1-2): DAMVIQNPRYQVTQFGKPVTLSCSQTLNHNVMYWYQQKSSQAPKLLFHYYDKDFNNEADTPDNFQSRRPNTSFCFLDIRSPGLGDTAMYLCATSEDPNYGYTFGSGTRLTVV.

The chain employs TRBV9 and TRBJ2-3, with 12 bases that match TRBD2. The CDR3 length is 15 residues. In germline, CDR1 is SGDLS, CDR2 YYNGEE. V lost 4 bases to trimming and J lost 4 bases; unmatched junction nucleotides: 4. The CDR3 region has the DNA TGTGCCAGCAGCCCGACTAGCGGGAGCTCAGATACGCAGTATTTT. It codes for CASSPTSGSSDTQYF.

This clonotype has just a few counts. The V and J genes are TRBV20-1 and TRBJ2-3; D gene ambiguous. The CDR3 runs 14 residues. The germline CDR1 and CDR2 sequences are DFQATT and SNEGSKA (reference sequence). V was shortened by 3 bases and J by 4 bases, with 14 bases between the two germline ends. CDR3 protein: CSASRDGRSDTQYF. The CDR3 DNA is TGCAGTGCTAGTCGCGACGGAAGGTCAGATACGCAGTATTTT.

V usage is TRBV28 and J usage is TRBJ2-7, with TRBD2 matching over 8 bases. Germline V gives CDR1 MDHEN, CDR2 SYDVKM. This CDR3 is 16 amino acids long. With V trimmed by 3 bases and J by 3 bases, 10 bases remained unmatched. The CDR3 coding sequence is TGTGCCAGCAGTTTTCCTGCCTGGAGCGGGAGCTACGAGCAGTACTTC. Amino acid sequence: CASSFPAWSGSYEQYF.

This clonotype was seen a single time. The chain couples TRBV3-1 to TRBJ2-2, with D hard to call. CDR3 length: 13 residues. Trimming cost V 7 bases and J 4 bases, with 10 bases left between them. Germline lookup yields CDR1 LGHDT and CDR2 YNNKEL (reference sequence). CDR3 bases: TGTGCCAGCACCCGGTCTGTCACCGGGGAGCTGTTTTTT. It yields the protein CASTRSVTGELFF.

The J gene is TRBJ2-1, the V gene TRBV29-1; weak D call: TRBD2 (5 bases). The CDR3 loop spans 14 amino acids. Trimming left V 1 base short and J 13 bases short, with 20 bases between. Germline assignment: CDR1 SQVTM and CDR2 ANQGSEA. The CDR3 reads CSVEARSNGETQFF. The CDR3 DNA sequence: TGCAGCGTTGAAGCCAGAAGCAATGGGGAGACCCAGTTCTTC.

This clonotype came up many times. The chain employs TRBV24-1 and TRBJ2-3; 7 bases are a match to TRBD1. The germline V gene has CDR1 KGHDR and CDR2 SFDVKD. V trimming: 0 bases; J trimming: 3 bases; junction bases outside the gene matches: 5. The CDR3 extends over 16 amino acids. In nucleotides, the CDR3 is TGTGCCACCAGTGATTTGAAGGGCAGGGGGACAGATACGCAGTATTTT. This gives the protein CATSDLKGRGTDTQYF.

This clonotype was counted a few times. This rearrangement joins TRBV15 to TRBJ2-5, with 8 bases aligning to TRBD1. The DNA end favors TRBJ2-7, so the J call may be wrong. The CDR3 sequence is 16 residues long. Germline CDR1 and CDR2: LNHNV and YYDKDF (reference sequence). CDR3 in amino acids: CATSRDFETGAYEQYF. CDR3 sequence (DNA): TGTGCCACCAGCAGAGATTTTGAGACAGGGGCGTACGAGCAGTACTTC.

Points on this clonotype: The junction does not match germline at one end; this may be a read error. The rearrangement links TRBV20-1 to TRBJ2-5; TRBD2 matches 10 bases. TRBJ2-7 explains the end of the DNA better; the J call may be wrong. The CDR3 extends over 16 amino acids. Looked up from germline, CDR1 is DFQATT and CDR2 is SNEGSKA (reference sequence). The chain's CDR3 is CSTRRLAGAPYYEQYF. CDR3 nucleotides: TGCAGTACTAGGCGGCTAGCGGGAGCCCCCTACTACGAGCAGTACTTC.

This clonotype occurred a few times. The V call is TRBV5-1, the J call TRBJ2-3; unclear D gene. CDR3 length equals 13 residues. CDR1 is SGHRS, CDR2 YFSETQ, per germline. Trimming stripped 6 bases from V and 4 bases from J, with 12 bases between. CDR3 region: CASTSLGSDTQYF. The DNA for the CDR3 is TGCGCCAGCACCAGTTTAGGTTCAGATACGCAGTATTTT.

This clonotype appeared a few times. The rearrangement links TRBV5-6 to TRBJ1-2; D remains unclear. Germline values: CDR1 SGHDT, CDR2 YYEEEE. CDR3 size: 14 residues. Between the trimmed V and J ends, which lost 4 bases and 5 bases, there was a span of 15 bases. The CDR3 spells CASSIGPESYGYTF. Written as DNA, the CDR3 is TGTGCCAGCAGCATTGGACCGGAGTCATATGGCTACACCTTC.

The CDR3 protein is CASKRFAGTLSSGANVLTF. In DNA form, the CDR3 reads TGTGCCAGCAAAAGATTTGCTGGGACACTCTCTTCTGGGGCCAACGTCCTGACTTTC. J is TRBJ2-6 and V is TRBV3-1, with a possible D match to TRBD1 (6 bases). The CDR3 has 19 amino acids. Germline V gene sequence: CDR1 LGHDT, CDR2 YNNKEL (reference sequence). The V gene lost 7 bases and the J gene lost 1 base, with 23 bases spanning the gap.

The CDR3 is CSARTSGTETYEQYF. The CDR3 DNA reads as TGCAGTGCTAGGACCTCCGGGACAGAGACCTACGAGCAGTACTTC. The J gene is TRBJ2-7, the V gene TRBV20-1, with TRBD1 matching over 7 bases. The germline V gene encodes CDR1 DFQATT and CDR2 SNEGSKA (reference sequence). Trimming removed 3 bases from V and 2 bases from J; junction bases left unmatched: 10. This CDR3 is built from 15 residues.

V and J are TRBV5-1 and TRBJ2-6; no reliable D call. The germline CDR1 and CDR2 sequences are SGHRS and YFSETQ. The CDR3 length is 16 residues. Trimming shortened V by 1 base and J by 1 base, and 9 bases separated the two germline ends. The CDR3 here is CASSLSHLSGANVLTF. The DNA for the CDR3 is TGCGCCAGCAGCTTGAGCCACCTATCTGGGGCCAACGTCCTGACTTTC.

This clonotype was detected only a few times. Written as DNA, the CDR3 is TGTGCCAGCAGCTCGACTAGCGGGAACCCCTACAATGAGCAGTTCTTC. Its translation is CASSSTSGNPYNEQFF. The chain has TRBV7-6 and TRBJ2-1, with TRBD2 identical over 11 bases. Germline assignment: CDR1 SGHVS and CDR2 FNYEAQ. This CDR3 is 16 amino acids long. The junction had 4 bases not matched to a gene; V was cut back by 4 bases and J by 2 bases.

Remarks on this clonotype: This could be a read error, since a much larger clone is one nucleotide away. V and J are TRBV7-2 and TRBJ2-5; TRBD2 aligns across 7 bases. The CDR3 sequence is 15 residues long. V gave up 3 bases and J gave up 2 bases; unmatched junction bases: 6. CDR1 and CDR2 from the germline V gene are SGHTA and FQGNSA. The CDR3 nucleotides are TGTGCCAGCAGCTTCGGGGGGAGACTTCAAGAGACCCAGTACTTC. This translates into CASSFGGRLQETQYF.

The genes are TRBV7-2 and TRBJ2-1; 7 nucleotides match TRBD2. Per the germline V gene, CDR1 is SGHTA and CDR2 is FQGNSA. Trimming removed 0 bases from V and 5 bases from J; junction bases left unmatched: 4. This CDR3 is built from 15 residues. The CDR3 DNA sequence: TGTGCCAGCAGCTTAGCGGGAGGGCCGAACAATGAGCAGTTCTTC. Translated: CASSLAGGPNNEQFF.

V gene TRBV11-2 combines with J gene TRBJ2-1; 9 nucleotides align to TRBD1. The CDR3 spans 15 residues. CDR1 and CDR2 (germline): SGHAT, FQNNGV. J gave up 7 bases and V 0 bases, and 4 bases lay outside the gene matches. DNA of the CDR3: TGTGCCAGCAGCTTAGACGGGACAGGGTCAAATGAGCAGTTCTTC. Translation gives CASSLDGTGSNEQFF.

The table lists this clonotype with a few counts. The chain recombines TRBV20-1 with TRBJ1-5, with D uncertain. The V and J ends lost 3 bases and 5 bases respectively, with 11 bases between them. CDR1 is DFQATT, CDR2 SNEGSKA, per germline (reference sequence). This CDR3 is 13 amino acids long. Written as DNA, the CDR3 is TGCAGTGCTAGTATCTACGAGGATCAGCCCCAGCATTTT. Translating gives CSASIYEDQPQHF.

This chain uses TRBV7-9 with TRBJ1-2, with D perhaps matching TRBD1 (5 bases). The CDR3 has 15 residues. V lost 5 bases to trimming and J lost 3 bases, with 16 bases between them. Germline loops: CDR1 SEHNR, CDR2 FQNEAQ (reference sequence). The CDR3 region has the DNA TGTGCCAGCAGCGGAGGCGCAGGGTCTTACTATGGCTACACCTTC. Its translation is CASSGGAGSYYGYTF.

The CDR3 sequence is CASSLPTTSYNEQYF. CDR3 nucleotides: TGCGCCAGCAGCTTACCTACAACTTCCTACAATGAGCAGTACTTC. The V and J genes are TRBV5-1 and TRBJ2-1, with D uncertain. The end of the DNA fits TRBJ2-7 better, so the J call may be wrong. Germline V gene lookup returns CDR1 SGHRS and CDR2 YFSETQ. CDR3 length: 15 residues.

The V and J genes are TRBV12-3 or TRBV12-4 and TRBJ2-7; 9 bases fit TRBD2. This CDR3 comprises 15 residues. Germline trimming cut 6 bases from V and 0 bases from J; bases unmatched to any gene: 6. CDR3 nucleotide sequence: TGTGCCAGCAGGCGAGGGACTAGCCTCTCCTACGAGCAGTACTTC. Encoded protein: CASRRGTSLSYEQYF.

The chain is built from TRBV2 and TRBJ2-3; 9 bases are shared with TRBD2. The CDR3 sequence is 14 residues long. Germline assignment: CDR1 SNHLY and CDR2 FYNNEI. The V and J ends lost 6 bases and 3 bases, in that order; junction bases with no gene match: 4. CDR3 coding DNA: TGTGCCAGCAGAGGGACTAGCACAACAGATACGCAGTATTTT. Translating it yields CASRGTSTTDTQYF.

The J gene is TRBJ2-1, the V gene TRBV7-2; 15 nucleotides agree with TRBD2. Germline V gene lookup returns CDR1 SGHTA and CDR2 FQGNSA. V lost 5 bases to trimming and J lost 7 bases; unmatched junction nucleotides: 6. The CDR3 consists of 16 residues. The chain's CDR3 is CASSRRGLAGGNEQFF. The CDR3 region has the DNA TGTGCCAGCAGCCGTCGGGGACTAGCGGGAGGTAATGAGCAGTTCTTC.

This clonotype was counted only a few times. The chain links TRBV28 to TRBJ2-7; possibly TRBD1 for D (6 bases). V was pared by 6 bases and J by 4 bases, with 22 bases between. The CDR3 sequence is 16 residues long. Looked up from germline, CDR1 is MDHEN and CDR2 is SYDVKM. CDR3 amino acids: CASRMKQGFRGYEQYF. CDR3 DNA: TGTGCCAGCAGGATGAAACAGGGATTTAGGGGTTACGAGCAGTACTTC.

The chain recombines TRBV3-1 with TRBJ1-1; 8 bases match TRBD1. Germline-derived CDR1 and CDR2 are LGHDT and YNNKEL (reference sequence). The CDR3 is made up of 17 amino acids. Trimming cost V 2 bases and J 4 bases; bases outside gene matches: 12. DNA of the CDR3: TGTGCCAGCAGCCAACTTAAAAGGACAGGGATTGGCACTGAAGCTTTCTTT. Translated: CASSQLKRTGIGTEAFF.

The chain uses TRBV6-5 and TRBJ2-7, with 10 bases fitting TRBD2. The CDR3 sequence is 15 residues long. The germline V gene encodes CDR1 MNHEY and CDR2 SVGAGI. The ends lost 10 bases at V and 0 bases at J; junction bases unmatched: 9. The CDR3 loop is CATPWTSGFSYEQYF. The CDR3 DNA is TGTGCCACTCCTTGGACTAGCGGCTTCTCCTACGAGCAGTACTTC.

CDR3 protein: CASSKARTGDNSPLHF. CDR3 nucleotide sequence: TGTGCCAGCAGCAAGGCCAGGACAGGAGACAATTCACCCCTCCACTTT. The rearrangement joins TRBV21-1 to TRBJ1-6; TRBD1 is the table's D call, not checked against the DNA. TRBV21-1 is given as a pseudogene. CDR3 length: 16 residues.

On this clonotype itself: A read error may account for a junction end that differs from germline. This chain links TRBV20-1 with TRBJ1-5; the match to TRBD1 covers 10 bases. Germline V gene data show CDR1 as DFQATT and CDR2 as SNEGSKA (reference sequence). This CDR3 region has 14 residues. CDR3 loop: CSARGGQGNPPQHF. The CDR3 DNA reads TGCAGTGCTAGAGGGGGACAGGGGAATCCGCCCCAGCATTTT.